Below, 30 T cell receptor beta chains from the same sample are listed, as sequenced in a study of T cell responses to AZD1222 COVID-19 vaccine. Sequenced by immunoSEQ multiplex PCR; TCRdb stores in-frame clones only, minus some. Of about 130,000 clones listed, around 90% are singletons. The starting material was peripheral blood, obtained on day 0 of AZD1222 vaccination. These receptors came from an adult in good health.

This clone was observed once. The CDR3 reads CASSLTQTIGGNTIYF. The CDR3 nucleotides are TGTGCCAGCAGCTTGACTCAGACAATAGGTGGAAACACCATATATTTT. J is TRBJ1-3 and V is TRBV5-5; D gene unclear. The germline V gene has CDR1 SGHKS and CDR2 YYEKEE (reference sequence). This CDR3 spans 16 amino acids. V lost 1 base and J 3 bases, leaving 14 bases between the germline ends. The variable domain in full, completed from reference TRBV5-5 and TRBJ1-3, reads DAGVTQSPTHLIKTRGQQVTLRCSPISGHKSVSWYQQVLGQGPQFIFQYYEKEERGRGNFPDRFSARQFPNYSSELNVNALLLGDSALYLCASSLTQTIGGNTIYFGEGSWLTVV.

The chain combines TRBV19 with TRBJ2-7, with TRBD2 identical over 12 bases. The trim removed 4 bases at V and 0 bases at J, leaving 4 bases unmatched. The germline gives CDR1 LNHDA, CDR2 SQIVND (reference sequence). The CDR3 has 16 residues. This chain's CDR3 is CASSRTSGASSYEQYF. The CDR3, as DNA: TGTGCCAGTAGTAGGACTAGCGGGGCAAGCTCCTACGAGCAGTACTTC.

The CDR3 region is CASSASMGLTKMNTEAFF. The CDR3 nucleotides read TGTGCCAGCAGCGCCTCAATGGGACTGACGAAAATGAACACTGAAGCTTTCTTT. The chain has TRBV11-2 and TRBJ1-1, with a possible D match to TRBD1 (5 bases). The CDR3 length is 18 residues. CDR1 and CDR2 from the germline V gene are SGHAT and FQNNGV. V dropped 5 bases and J dropped 0 bases, with 22 bases sitting between them.

The chain employs TRBV5-1 and TRBJ2-7; 8 positions agree with TRBD2. This CDR3 contains 15 residues. After removal of 1 base from V and 2 bases from J, the junction contained 5 bases not matched to a gene. Germline CDR1 SGHRS, CDR2 YFSETQ. The CDR3 spells CASSLLPGLAYEQYF. The CDR3 bases are TGCGCCAGCAGCTTGTTGCCGGGACTAGCCTACGAGCAGTACTTC.

The rearrangement uses TRBV1 and TRBJ1-1. TRBV1 is annotated as a pseudogene. CDR3 size: 15 residues. The CDR3 DNA sequence: TGCACCAGCAGCCATCGCGGGACGGACAACACTGAAGCTTTCTTT. Its protein is CTSSHRGTDNTEAFF.

The chain is built from TRBV7-9 and TRBJ2-2, with D unclear. Between the trimmed V and J ends, which lost 1 base and 3 bases, there was a span of 6 bases. CDR3 size: 14 residues. Germline V gene lookup returns CDR1 SEHNR and CDR2 FQNEAQ (reference sequence). CDR3 sequence reads: CASSLGDYTGELFF. CDR3 nucleotide sequence: TGTGCCAGCAGCTTAGGGGATTACACCGGGGAGCTGTTTTTT.

J is TRBJ2-1 and V is TRBV7-8, with 9 bases matching TRBD2. The CDR3 is made up of 17 amino acids. J gave up 4 bases and V 2 bases, and 9 bases lay outside the gene matches. Per germline, CDR1 SGHVS and CDR2 FQNEAQ. CDR3 bases: TGTGCCAGCAGCTTAAAAGCGGGAGGTCCCCTATACAATGAGCAGTTCTTC. Protein product: CASSLKAGGPLYNEQFF.

This clone was observed a handful of times. This chain links TRBV4-2 with TRBJ2-7; no firm D call. V shed 0 bases and J shed 6 bases, with 15 bases lying between them. From germline, CDR1 is LGHNA and CDR2 YNFKEQ. The CDR3 runs 15 residues. CDR3 coding DNA: TGTGCCAGCAGCCAAGAGCCCCACCGGATGGGCGAGCAGTACTTC. This translates into CASSQEPHRMGEQYF.

The CDR3, as DNA: TGTGCCTGGAGTACATTTAACACCGGGGAGCTGTTTTTT. Residues: CAWSTFNTGELFF. This chain links TRBV30 with TRBJ2-2; no reliable D call. Germline lookup yields CDR1 GTSNPN and CDR2 SVGIG (reference sequence). The CDR3 has 13 residues. Trimming took off 2 bases at V and 2 bases at J, with 6 bases between the two ends.

This clone appeared once. This chain connects TRBV6-1 to TRBJ1-3, with D hard to call. The CDR3 consists of 14 residues. Germline lookup yields CDR1 MNHNS and CDR2 SASEGT. The V end lost 3 bases, the J end lost 8 bases, and 14 bases lay between the germline ends. The CDR3: CASSDRGGADTIYF. CDR3 DNA sequence: TGTGCCAGCAGTGACCGGGGTGGTGCTGACACCATATATTTT.

The chain employs TRBV19 and TRBJ1-2; D is ambiguous. V lost 7 bases to trimming and J lost 3 bases, with 15 bases between them. Germline V gene data show CDR1 as LNHDA and CDR2 as SQIVND (reference sequence). The CDR3 runs to 14 residues. The CDR3 loop reads CASTPSRGYYGYTF. The CDR3 DNA follows: TGTGCCAGTACCCCCAGCCGGGGATACTATGGCTACACCTTC.

This clone appeared once. The rearrangement joins TRBV30 to TRBJ1-2; 7 positions match TRBD1. V lost 4 bases to trimming and J lost 8 bases; unmatched junction nucleotides: 7. This CDR3 is 12 amino acids long. Germline V gives CDR1 GTSNPN, CDR2 SVGIG (reference sequence). In DNA, the CDR3 is TGTGCCTGGACGACAGGGTCACGAGGCTACACCTTC. This translates into CAWTTGSRGYTF.

V gene TRBV6-5 combines with J gene TRBJ2-1; 10 positions match TRBD2. The length of the CDR3 is 14 residues. Unmatched junction bases numbered 6, after V lost 11 bases and J lost 2 bases. Germline CDR1 reads MNHEY; CDR2 reads SVGAGI. Here the CDR3 DNA reads TGTGCCGGTACTACTAGCGGGGCCTACAATGAGCAGTTCTTC. Translated: CAGTTSGAYNEQFF.

This chain connects TRBV5-1 to TRBJ1-1, with D unclear. This CDR3 spans 13 amino acids. V lost 5 bases, J lost 1 base, and 9 bases lay in between. Germline values: CDR1 SGHRS, CDR2 YFSETQ. CDR3 DNA sequence: TGCGCCAGCAGGGCGCTCTCGAACACTGAAGCTTTCTTT. This sequence encodes CASRALSNTEAFF.

The chain has TRBV20-1 and TRBJ2-7, with 8 bases aligning to TRBD1. V lost 6 bases to trimming and J lost 7 bases; unmatched junction nucleotides: 5. The germline V gene has CDR1 DFQATT and CDR2 SNEGSKA (reference sequence). The CDR3 has 11 residues. The CDR3 DNA sequence: TGCAGTGCGGGGGACAGGAGGGAGCAGTACTTC. Its protein product is CSAGDRREQYF.

V gene TRBV7-6 combines with J gene TRBJ2-1; TRBD2 aligns across 10 bases. Germline V gene lookup returns CDR1 SGHVS and CDR2 FNYEAQ. The junction had 13 bases not matched to a gene; V was cut back by 5 bases and J by 0 bases. The CDR3 loop spans 19 amino acids. The CDR3 here is CASSQAGLAGVSSYNEQFF. The CDR3 nucleotides read TGTGCCAGCAGCCAAGCAGGGCTAGCGGGGGTTTCCTCCTACAATGAGCAGTTCTTC.

The DNA for the CDR3 is TGCGCCAGCAGCCAAGTTGCCGGTACCTACGAGCAGTACTTC. It specifies CASSQVAGTYEQYF. The rearrangement uses TRBV4-1 and TRBJ2-7; D unresolved. Germline lookup yields CDR1 MGHRA and CDR2 YSYEKL. CDR3 length: 14 residues. The germline V and J ends were trimmed by 1 base and 2 bases, with 9 bases remaining between them.

The V call is TRBV5-1, the J call TRBJ1-1, with 7 nucleotides matching TRBD1. The CDR3 length is 13 residues. Germline CDR1 and CDR2: SGHRS and YFSETQ. V lost 0 bases, J lost 11 bases, and 7 bases stayed unmatched. The CDR3 nucleotides are TGCGCCAGCAGCTTGGAAGGGGGCGGGGATGCTTTCTTT. It encodes CASSLEGGGDAFF.

The J gene is TRBJ2-5, the V gene TRBV5-5; TRBD1 matches 9 bases. Per germline, CDR1 SGHKS and CDR2 YYEKEE (reference sequence). The length of the CDR3 is 14 residues. V gave up 7 bases and J gave up 4 bases; unmatched junction bases: 8. The CDR3 is CASGDRGGGETQYF. The CDR3 DNA reads as TGTGCCAGCGGAGACAGGGGGGGCGGAGAGACCCAGTACTTC. The full variable domain, in which reference TRBV5-5 and TRBJ2-5 provide the parts outside the CDR3, is DAGVTQSPTHLIKTRGQQVTLRCSPISGHKSVSWYQQVLGQGPQFIFQYYEKEERGRGNFPDRFSARQFPNYSSELNVNALLLGDSALYLCASGDRGGGETQYFGPGTRLLVL.

The chain uses TRBV12-5 and TRBJ1-2, with a weak D call TRBD1 (5 bases). This CDR3 comprises 15 residues. The germline V gene has CDR1 LGHNT and CDR2 FRNRAP. V was clipped by 7 bases and J by 4 bases, with 19 bases between them. The CDR3 is CASAPKRGKSYGYTF. CDR3 nucleotide sequence: TGTGCTAGTGCCCCCAAGAGGGGTAAGAGCTATGGCTACACCTTC.

J is TRBJ2-7 and V is TRBV4-1; TRBD1 aligns across 9 bases. This CDR3 has 15 amino acids. Germline V gene data show CDR1 as MGHRA and CDR2 as YSYEKL. With 3 bases clipped from V and 2 bases from J, the junction kept 5 bases outside the gene matches. The CDR3 sequence is CASSQGQGGTYEQYF. CDR3 sequence (DNA): TGCGCCAGCAGCCAGGGACAGGGAGGGACCTACGAGCAGTACTTC.

A word on this clone: Other DNA sequences in this specimen translate into the identical CDR3. V gene TRBV6-5 combines with J gene TRBJ2-1, with a tentative D call TRBD1 (5 bases). Trimming took 4 bases from V and 5 from J, leaving 12 bases between them. Germline lookup yields CDR1 MNHEY and CDR2 SVGAGI. The CDR3 has 14 amino acids. CDR3 residues: CASSSYNRHNEQFF. The CDR3 DNA sequence: TGTGCCAGCAGTTCCTATAACAGGCACAATGAGCAGTTCTTC.

CDR3 DNA: TGTGCCAGCAGTTTAGACGCCTACAATGAGCAGTTCTTC. It specifies CASSLDAYNEQFF. The chain joins TRBV27 to TRBJ2-1, with no clear D. The CDR3 runs to 13 residues. V was pared by 2 bases and J by 2 bases, with 4 bases between. Germline-derived CDR1 and CDR2 are MNHEY and SMNVEV (reference sequence).

The J gene is TRBJ2-3, the V gene TRBV24-1, with D hard to call. V lost 7 bases and J 1 base, leaving 17 bases between the germline ends. The CDR3 extends over 16 amino acids. Germline assignment: CDR1 KGHDR and CDR2 SFDVKD. DNA for the CDR3: TGTGCCACCAGCCCGGATGGGTGGGGTGGCACAGATACGCAGTATTTT. It specifies CATSPDGWGGTDTQYF.

This clone has just one count. The germline gene is not matched at one end of the junction; a read error may be the cause. CDR3 in DNA: TGTGCCAGCAGCTTATACCAGGGGAGGAAGAGGCAGCCCCAGCATTTT. Translation gives CASSLYQGRKRQPQHF. The V gene is TRBV28, the J gene TRBJ1-5; D might be TRBD1 (6 bases). The CDR3 contains 16 residues. In germline, CDR1 is MDHEN, CDR2 SYDVKM.

This chain links TRBV14 with TRBJ1-4, with TRBD1 as a possible D gene (6 bases). V was clipped by 5 bases and J by 2 bases, with 12 bases between them. The V gene's germline CDR1 is SGHDN and CDR2 FVKESK. The CDR3 is 15 amino acids. CDR3 in DNA: TGTGCCAGCAGCTTTGGCAGGGGCACTAATGAAAAACTGTTTTTT. Protein product: CASSFGRGTNEKLFF.

This chain links TRBV19 with TRBJ1-6, with a weak D call TRBD1 (5 bases). The CDR3 extends over 14 amino acids. Germline-derived CDR1 and CDR2 are LNHDA and SQIVND (reference sequence). V was pared by 6 bases and J by 0 bases, with 6 bases between. CDR3 sequence reads: CASRQGSYNSPLHF. CDR3 bases: TGTGCCAGTAGGCAGGGCTCCTATAATTCACCCCTCCACTTT. Using reference TRBV19 and TRBJ1-6 for the parts outside the CDR3, the full variable domain is DGGITQSPKYLFRKEGQNVTLSCEQNLNHDAMYWYRQDPGQGLRLIYYSQIVNDFQKGDIAEGYSVSREKKESFPLTVTSAQKNPTAFYLCASRQGSYNSPLHFGNGTRLTVT.

The chain uses TRBV5-8 and TRBJ1-5; a weak D match, TRBD1 (6 bases). Germline V gene data show CDR1 as SGHTS and CDR2 as YDEGEE. The CDR3 contains 15 residues. The V gene lost 0 bases and the J gene lost 0 bases, with 7 bases spanning the gap. CDR3 amino acids: CASSLGDTSNQPQHF. The CDR3 DNA reads as TGTGCCAGCAGCTTGGGGGACACTAGCAATCAGCCCCAGCATTTT. Together with reference TRBV5-8 and TRBJ1-5, the CDR3 gives the full variable domain: EAGVTQSPTHLIKTRGQQATLRCSPISGHTSVYWYQQALGLGLQFLLWYDEGEERNRGNFPPRFSGRQFPNYSSELNVNALELEDSALYLCASSLGDTSNQPQHFGDGTRLSIL.

V and J are TRBV7-9 and TRBJ1-1; D uncertain. The CDR3 length is 13 residues. The germline CDR1 and CDR2 sequences are SEHNR and FQNEAQ (reference sequence). Deletions cut 6 bases from V and 11 bases from J, with 19 bases between. CDR3 protein: CASSPTRVDGAFF. The CDR3 nucleotides read TGTGCCAGCAGTCCGACAAGGGTAGATGGGGCTTTCTTT.

The genes are TRBV27 and TRBJ1-5; maybe TRBD1 (6 bases). The germline V gene has CDR1 MNHEY and CDR2 SMNVEV (reference sequence). The CDR3 spans 15 residues. The V and J ends lost 6 bases and 1 base respectively, with 13 bases between them. CDR3 coding DNA: TGTGCCAGCAGCCCTGTGGACAGAAGCAATCAGCCCCAGCATTTT. This translates into CASSPVDRSNQPQHF.